This T cell receptor (beta chain) was recovered during a study of blood T cell repertoires in COVID-19. Looking at the study overall: From the United States, Italy and Spain came samples of acute and convalescent COVID-19. Sources were T cells, B-cell-depleted T cells, or PBMCs; the material itself was cDNA or gDNA.

Those enrolled in Seattle joined during active infection and were followed longitudinally afterward. Trimming shortened V by 0 bases and J by 4 bases, and 8 bases separated the two germline ends. CDR1 is SGHRS, CDR2 YFSETQ, per germline. The CDR3 has 14 amino acids. Authors' methods: How many nucleated cells were present was estimated from reference gene primer amplification. The data were produced by immunoSEQ multiplex PCR, yet TCRdb's version contains in-frame clones alone and is incomplete. V, J and clone size reflect that table, while D and trimming were determined from the DNA. This sample carries about 180,000 clones, about 84% of them seen once, and the ten largest clones take around a sixth. Only a few counts were recorded for this clone. The same CDR3 is also encoded by other DNA sequences in this sample.

This clonotype was obtained from a person aged 65 to 85 with COVID-19, enrolled during active disease. The J gene is TRBJ2-1, the V gene TRBV5-1; possibly TRBD2 for D (6 bases). The sequenced sample consisted of peripheral blood. The CDR3 is CASSLGLDYNEQFF. The DNA of the CDR3 is TGCGCCAGCAGCTTGGGACTAGATTACAATGAGCAGTTCTTC.